This paragraph covers one T cell receptor beta chain sequence. Antigen: not known. These data originate in a study of T cell responses to AZD1222 COVID-19 vaccine. The study's findings and limits: The breadth and depth of Spike-specific TCRs increased once two AZD1222 doses had been given. Close to half of all spike-specific TCRs reportedly target regions of the variants that are unmutated.

From germline, CDR1 is SGHNT and CDR2 YYREEE (reference sequence). This CDR3 contains 13 residues. V lost 4 bases, J lost 1 base, and 1 base stayed unmatched. Sequencing was performed with immunoSEQ multiplex PCR; in TCRdb, only in-frame clones are kept and a portion is missing. The data contain 160,000 or so clones, about 90% of them singletons. The material was peripheral blood, obtained on day 0 of AZD1222 vaccination. This sequence originates from an adult in good health. The chain uses TRBV5-4 and TRBJ1-1; TRBD1 aligns across 7 bases. The CDR3 bases are TGTGCCAGCAGCGGGACAGAGAACACTGAAGCTTTCTTT. Translation: CASSGTENTEAFF.